This T cell receptor beta chain derives from a study of CD8+ T cells in alopecia areata. Findings of the study overall: Lesional scalp exceeded normal scalp in clonality, especially in alopecia totalis/universalis. Scalp sample data also include resident alphabeta T cells from normal skin. Possibly as an HLA-related effect, TCR sharing across patients appeared less clear than in mice.

Regarding this clone: The antigen remains unidentified. Other nucleotide sequences in the sample specify the same CDR3.

Sorting of CD4+ and CD8+ T cells was performed on PBMCs. The ends were cut back, 2 bases at V and 0 bases at J, with 9 bases in the middle. The germline V gene encodes CDR1 SGHRS and CDR2 YFSETQ. The CDR3 is 14 amino acids. RNA extraction was followed by reverse transcription into cDNA, which acted as the sequencing template. TCRdb keeps only in-frame clones here, not all; method: immunoSEQ multiplex PCR. The table lists around 190,000 clones, approximately 60% of them singletons, with roughly 5% in the top ten. The receptor's source is a human donor in good health. What was sequenced was CD8+ T cells sorted from blood. The chain carries TRBV5-1 and TRBJ2-7; a weak D match, TRBD2 (5 bases). CDR3 sequence: CASSLAGDSYEQYF. CDR3 in DNA: TGCGCCAGCAGCTTAGCCGGGGACTCCTACGAGCAGTACTTC.